This TCR beta chain was documented in a study of beta chain features in type 1 diabetes. Study at large: All samples together contributed approximately 100 million sorted cells for examination. Study-level results: VDJ junctions sequenced from type 1 diabetes patients showed fewer insertions and more deletions. When cDNA is sequenced, cells with high TCR expression could be over-represented.

Germline V gene sequence: CDR1 SGHTA, CDR2 FQGNSA. Trimming took 5 bases from V and 7 from J, leaving 14 bases between them. The CDR3 sequence is 13 residues long. All of the isolated RNA was reverse transcribed, so expressed TCRB transcripts were sequenced. The protocol was immunoSEQ multiplex PCR, while the TCRdb copy is restricted to in-frame clones and leaves out a portion. The sample includes about 900,000 clones, under 20% seen only once; the top ten take 0.02% to 0.03%. This clone turned up a few times. What it binds is not known. The chain employs TRBV7-2 and TRBJ2-5, with D tentatively TRBD1 or TRBD2 (5 bases each). The receptor was isolated from a woman aged 18-29 years in good health. The sample was naive CD4+ T cells from blood. In DNA, the CDR3 is TGTGCCAGCAGCCCACAGGACTCAGCGACCCAGTACTTC. As protein: CASSPQDSATQYF.